These T cell receptor beta chains were read from a single sample in a study of blood T cell repertoires in COVID-19. Profiled with immunoSEQ multiplex PCR; TCRdb holds only in-frame clones, not every one. The sample holds some 220,000 clones, around three quarters seen once. The sequencing input was peripheral blood. The source of these receptors is a woman in her 70s with acute or convalescent COVID-19. Each CDR3 is given with its conserved first and last residue. The order of the fields is J gene, V gene, D gene, clone size, CDR3 protein, CDR3 DNA. A D gene is named only where the DNA matches it firmly. Not every row has a clone size; where given, it reads once, few, many or a size class.

j_gene: TRBJ2-5; v_gene: TRBV7-2; d_gene: TRBD1; abundance: NA; CDR3aa: CASSIGQGSPQETQYF; CDR3nt: TGTGCCAGCAGCATAGGACAGGGATCACCTCAAGAGACCCAGTACTTC
j_gene: TRBJ2-4; v_gene: TRBV18; d_gene: NA; abundance: NA; CDR3aa: CASSPPDSPFANIQYF; CDR3nt: TGTGCCAGCTCACCACCGGACAGCCCTTTCGCAAACATTCAGTACTTC
j_gene: TRBJ2-3; v_gene: TRBV3-1/TRBV3-2; d_gene: TRBD2; abundance: once; CDR3aa: CASQTSGGAPGTDTQYF; CDR3nt: TGTGCCAGCCAGACTAGCGGGGGGGCTCCCGGCACAGATACGCAGTATTTT
j_gene: TRBJ2-2; v_gene: TRBV19; d_gene: TRBD2; abundance: once; CDR3aa: CASSGIGTSGYTGELFF; CDR3nt: TGTGCCAGTAGTGGAATCGGGACTAGCGGATACACCGGGGAGCTGTTTTTT
j_gene: TRBJ2-3; v_gene: TRBV19; d_gene: NA; abundance: once; CDR3aa: CASSIGRGAISTDTQYF; CDR3nt: TGTGCCAGTAGTATTGGTCGGGGAGCTATAAGCACAGATACGCAGTATTTT
j_gene: TRBJ1-2; v_gene: TRBV4-2; d_gene: NA; abundance: few; CDR3aa: CASSQDRAGSGYTF; CDR3nt: TGTGCCAGCAGCCAAGATCGAGCAGGCAGTGGCTACACCTTC
j_gene: TRBJ1-4; v_gene: TRBV5-1; d_gene: TRBD1; abundance: NA; CDR3aa: CASRSGRGLGVTNEKLFF; CDR3nt: TGCGCCAGCAGATCCGGCAGGGGGCTGGGGGTCACTAATGAAAAACTGTTTTTT
j_gene: TRBJ2-5; v_gene: TRBV2; d_gene: NA; abundance: medium-sized; CDR3aa: CASSPLGVLGETQYF; CDR3nt: TGTGCCAGCAGTCCTCTAGGGGTCTTGGGAGAGACCCAGTACTTC
j_gene: TRBJ1-2; v_gene: TRBV11-2; d_gene: NA; abundance: NA; CDR3aa: CASSSTGPPGYGYTF; CDR3nt: TGTGCCAGCAGCTCTACAGGGCCTCCGGGCTATGGCTACACCTTC
j_gene: TRBJ2-7; v_gene: TRBV5-1; d_gene: TRBD1; abundance: NA; CDR3aa: CASSYSLGQGVPYEQYF; CDR3nt: TGCGCCAGCAGCTACAGTCTAGGACAGGGAGTTCCCTACGAGCAGTACTTC
j_gene: TRBJ2-1; v_gene: TRBV7-2; d_gene: TRBD2; abundance: NA; CDR3aa: CASSRLAGGANEQFF; CDR3nt: TGTGCCAGCAGCCGCCTAGCGGGGGGGGCCAATGAGCAGTTCTTC
j_gene: TRBJ1-2; v_gene: TRBV5-1; d_gene: NA; abundance: NA; CDR3aa: CASSFSTGSFSYGYTF; CDR3nt: TGCGCCAGCAGCTTTTCAACAGGGAGTTTTAGCTATGGCTACACCTTC
j_gene: TRBJ2-2; v_gene: TRBV4-3; d_gene: NA; abundance: NA; CDR3aa: CASSQDPRENTGELFF; CDR3nt: TGCGCCAGCAGCCAAGATCCCAGGGAGAACACCGGGGAGCTGTTTTTT
j_gene: TRBJ2-2; v_gene: TRBV19; d_gene: NA; abundance: once; CDR3aa: CATGDRGRTAGELFF; CDR3nt: TGTGCCACGGGGGACCGGGGGAGAACAGCCGGGGAGCTGTTTTTT
j_gene: TRBJ1-1; v_gene: TRBV7-6; d_gene: NA; abundance: NA; CDR3aa: CASSLERGSTTEAFF; CDR3nt: TGTGCCAGCAGCTTAGAGAGGGGGAGCACGACTGAAGCTTTCTTT
j_gene: TRBJ1-2; v_gene: TRBV6-5; d_gene: TRBD1; abundance: NA; CDR3aa: CASRRDRDPNYGYTF; CDR3nt: TGTGCCAGCAGGCGGGACAGGGACCCTAACTATGGCTACACCTTC
j_gene: TRBJ1-5; v_gene: TRBV24-1; d_gene: TRBD1; abundance: NA; CDR3aa: CATSDQDRAYSNQPQHF; CDR3nt: TGTGCCACCAGTGACCAGGACAGGGCCTATAGCAATCAGCCCCAGCATTTT
j_gene: TRBJ2-1; v_gene: TRBV19; d_gene: TRBD2; abundance: once; CDR3aa: CASSPESGGPYNEQFF; CDR3nt: TGTGCCAGTAGTCCCGAAAGCGGGGGCCCTTACAATGAGCAGTTCTTC
j_gene: TRBJ1-1; v_gene: TRBV21-1; d_gene: NA; abundance: NA; CDR3aa: CASSKVSDRGAFF; CDR3nt: TGTGCCAGCAGCAAAGTCAGCGACCGCGGGGCTTTCTTT
j_gene: TRBJ2-4; v_gene: TRBV6-2/TRBV6-3; d_gene: NA; abundance: NA; CDR3aa: CASSPSGPINRDIQYF; CDR3nt: TGTGCCAGCAGTCCCTCGGGGCCCATTAACAGGGACATTCAGTACTTC
j_gene: TRBJ2-1; v_gene: TRBV9; d_gene: NA; abundance: NA; CDR3aa: CASSVSSGSYNEQFF; CDR3nt: TGTGCCAGCAGCGTTAGTAGCGGCTCCTACAATGAGCAGTTCTTC
j_gene: TRBJ2-6; v_gene: TRBV30; d_gene: NA; abundance: NA; CDR3aa: CAWSVGGAGANVLTF; CDR3nt: TGTGCCTGGAGTGTAGGGGGAGCTGGGGCCAACGTCCTGACTTTC
j_gene: TRBJ2-1; v_gene: TRBV5-1; d_gene: NA; abundance: NA; CDR3aa: CASSLEARYNEQFF; CDR3nt: TGCGCCAGCAGCTTGGAAGCTCGTTACAATGAGCAGTTCTTC
j_gene: TRBJ2-7; v_gene: TRBV7-2; d_gene: NA; abundance: NA; CDR3aa: CASRKGGSYEQYF; CDR3nt: TGTGCCAGCAGGAAGGGGGGGTCCTACGAGCAGTACTTC
j_gene: TRBJ2-7; v_gene: TRBV19; d_gene: NA; abundance: NA; CDR3aa: CASSILWAGLYEQYF; CDR3nt: TGTGCCAGTAGTATCCTGTGGGCAGGCCTTTACGAGCAGTACTTC
j_gene: TRBJ2-1; v_gene: TRBV4-3; d_gene: NA; abundance: NA; CDR3aa: CASSYGTNEQFF; CDR3nt: TGCGCCAGCAGCTACGGGACTAATGAGCAGTTCTTC
j_gene: TRBJ1-1; v_gene: TRBV10-3; d_gene: TRBD1; abundance: once; CDR3aa: CAIRSLEDRQAFF; CDR3nt: TGTGCCATCCGTAGCCTCGAGGACAGGCAAGCTTTCTTT
j_gene: TRBJ2-2; v_gene: TRBV6-4; d_gene: NA; abundance: NA; CDR3aa: CASRASSGSMFSGELFF; CDR3nt: TGTGCCAGCAGAGCTAGTAGCGGCTCTATGTTTTCCGGGGAGCTGTTTTTT
j_gene: TRBJ2-1; v_gene: TRBV7-2; d_gene: TRBD1; abundance: few; CDR3aa: CASSVGQGGSFF; CDR3nt: TGTGCCAGCAGCGTCGGACAGGGAGGAAGCTTCTTC
j_gene: TRBJ2-7; v_gene: TRBV10-1; d_gene: TRBD2; abundance: NA; CDR3aa: CASRAGTSGDNYEQYF; CDR3nt: TGCGCCAGCAGAGCCGGGACTAGCGGGGATAACTACGAGCAGTACTTC
j_gene: TRBJ2-6; v_gene: TRBV23-1; d_gene: NA; abundance: NA; CDR3aa: CASSQSGQGWISGANVLTF; CDR3nt: TGCGCCAGCAGTCAATCGGGCCAGGGATGGATCTCTGGGGCCAACGTCCTGACTTTC
j_gene: TRBJ1-4; v_gene: TRBV21-1; d_gene: NA; abundance: NA; CDR3aa: CASSCVGTGGSTNEKLFF; CDR3nt: TGTGCCAGCTCGTGTGTCGGAACAGGGGGGTCAACTAATGAAAAACTGTTTTTT
j_gene: TRBJ1-1; v_gene: TRBV19; d_gene: TRBD1; abundance: NA; CDR3aa: CASRSTGQGNTEAFF; CDR3nt: TGTGCCAGTAGGAGCACCGGACAGGGAAACACTGAAGCTTTCTTT
j_gene: TRBJ2-1; v_gene: TRBV5-4; d_gene: TRBD2; abundance: NA; CDR3aa: CASSLRSGVTSYNEQFF; CDR3nt: TGTGCCAGCAGCTTACGTAGCGGGGTAACATCCTACAATGAGCAGTTCTTC
j_gene: TRBJ2-5; v_gene: TRBV2; d_gene: TRBD2; abundance: NA; CDR3aa: CASSDIGLAGGETQYF; CDR3nt: TGTGCCAGCAGTGACATCGGATTAGCGGGGGGGGAGACCCAGTACTTC